This T cell receptor beta chain is from a study of blood T cell repertoires in COVID-19. Study-level information: Acute-phase and convalescent COVID-19 samples originated in the United States, Italy and Spain. T cells, B-cell-depleted T cells, or PBMCs provided the cDNA or gDNA that served as material.

In the original processing: Reference gene primer amplification in the assay estimated nucleated cell counts. Clones were read by immunoSEQ multiplex PCR, and TCRdb kept only the in-frame ones, dropping some. V, J and clone size are taken as reported in that table, and D and trimming were inferred from the DNA itself. Here the sample spans about 490,000 clones, approximately 83% being singletons. V was pared by 1 base and J by 0 bases, with 11 bases between. The CDR3 is 16 residues long. Germline lookup yields CDR1 KGHSH and CDR2 LQKENI. The sequenced material came from peripheral blood. The sequence came from a human donor in a cohort sampled during active COVID-19. This chain joins TRBV18 and TRBJ2-3; D gene uncertain. This CDR3 is CASSPLSGTSTDTQYF. The CDR3 coding sequence is TGTGCCAGCTCACCACTATCGGGTACTAGCACAGATACGCAGTATTTT. The full variable domain, with the rest looked up from reference TRBV18 and TRBJ2-3, is NAGVMQNPRHLVRRRGQEARLRCSPMKGHSHVYWYRQLPEEGLKFMVYLQKENIIDESGMPKERFSAEFPKEGPSILRIQQVVRGDSAAYFCASSPLSGTSTDTQYFGPGTRLTVL.